This TCR beta chain originates from a study of CD8 T cells in Susac syndrome. RNA totalling roughly 0.45 to 1 ug underwent reverse transcription with random hexamers. Multiplex immunoSEQ PCR targeted 54 Vbeta and 13 Jbeta TCR beta segments. TCRdb used MiXCR to reprocess the immunoSEQ multiplex PCR reads, holding one entry per CDR3 protein. In the table there are about 130,000 distinct CDR3 sequences, approximately 89% of which are singletons. Through negative isolation, CD4+ and CD8+ T cells were obtained, while TEMRA cells were enriched using FACS. V lost 5 bases and J 4 bases, leaving 11 bases between the germline ends. CDR1 is GTSNPN and CDR2 is SVGIG in the germline V gene (reference sequence). This CDR3 contains 12 residues.

The chain uses TRBV30 and TRBJ1-2; weak D call: TRBD1 (5 bases). Specimen: CD8+ T cells from PBMCs. The source is a human donor with multiple sclerosis. The DNA for the CDR3 is TGTGCCTGGCCCCGGGGCGTCTATGGCTACACCTTC. Translation gives CAWPRGVYGYTF.